This T cell receptor (beta chain) was found in a study of beta chain features in type 1 diabetes. About the research overall: Summed over all samples, the examined sorted cells came to fewer than 120 million.

Germline V gene data show CDR1 as KGHSH and CDR2 as LQKENI. The CDR3 is 13 amino acids. The ends lost 5 bases at V and 6 bases at J; junction bases unmatched: 4. This clone was seen at least ten times. The sequenced template was cDNA made from the entire isolated RNA. Clones were sequenced by immunoSEQ multiplex PCR, and TCRdb holds only the in-frame ones, with some missing. The data hold 300,000 to 350,000 clones, with 6.5% to 10% observed a single time. The sequence derives from a woman aged 18-30 years in good health. The chain links TRBV18 to TRBJ2-1; TRBD1 matches at 7 bases. Material for sequencing was central memory CD4+ T cells from blood. The DNA for the CDR3 is TGTGCCAGCTCATCCGACAGGGCCAATGAGCAGTTCTTC. Translation: CASSSDRANEQFF.